The clone carrying this T cell receptor (beta chain) has a handful of counts. What it binds is unknown. Libraries were prepared by immunoSEQ multiplex PCR; TCRdb keeps only in-frame clonotypes and omits some of them. In the table there are some 67,000 clones, 80% to 90% of which are singletons. The data belong to a study of T cell responses to AZD1222 COVID-19 vaccine. In germline, CDR1 is SGHTA, CDR2 FQGNSA. With 7 bases removed from V and 3 bases from J, the gap between germline ends came to 16 bases. The CDR3 has 14 residues. Study findings and constraints: The sample set comprised mostly white British donors with more females, and clonal diversity was possibly underestimated. Of the AZD1222 recipients, only five to seven were seropositive at baseline. Spike-specific TCR breadth and depth grew following two AZD1222 doses.

This receptor was obtained from an adult who received the AZD1222 COVID-19 vaccine. This rearrangement joins TRBV7-2 to TRBJ2-7; weak D call: TRBD2 (6 bases). The source material was peripheral blood, sampled 28 days after the second AZD1222 dose. The DNA of the CDR3 is TGTGCCAGCACCCGGGCGGGACGAAGCTACGAGCAGTACTTC. As protein: CASTRAGRSYEQYF.